This T cell receptor beta chain was observed in a study of Ad26.COV2.S vaccination and SARS-CoV-2 variants. Study in general: Ad26.COV2.S was injected intramuscularly once or twice, 56 days apart.

Treatment indicated: around 19 received Ad26.COV2.S at low or high dose, single or two shots; about five received placebo; per-sample allocation not given. Day 63 after the first injection of vaccine or placebo was the sampling time. This table comes from immunoSEQ multiplex PCR, and its TCRdb copy is limited to in-frame clones, with some not included. This table has roughly 510,000 clones, around 90% appearing once. The germline gives CDR1 KGHDR, CDR2 SFDVKD. The CDR3 length is 15 residues. V was shortened by 7 bases and J by 5 bases, with 19 bases between the two germline ends. V usage is TRBV24-1 and J usage is TRBJ1-1; D perhaps matches TRBD1 (6 bases). This TCR was recovered from a person between 18 and 65 years old who received the Ad26.COV2.S COVID-19 vaccine or a placebo. The sample consisted of peripheral blood, taken in a trial of Ad26.COV2.S vaccine versus placebo. CDR3 loop: CATRGPGGEGTEAFF. The CDR3 nucleotides are TGTGCCACCAGGGGGCCCGGGGGCGAGGGGACTGAAGCTTTCTTT.